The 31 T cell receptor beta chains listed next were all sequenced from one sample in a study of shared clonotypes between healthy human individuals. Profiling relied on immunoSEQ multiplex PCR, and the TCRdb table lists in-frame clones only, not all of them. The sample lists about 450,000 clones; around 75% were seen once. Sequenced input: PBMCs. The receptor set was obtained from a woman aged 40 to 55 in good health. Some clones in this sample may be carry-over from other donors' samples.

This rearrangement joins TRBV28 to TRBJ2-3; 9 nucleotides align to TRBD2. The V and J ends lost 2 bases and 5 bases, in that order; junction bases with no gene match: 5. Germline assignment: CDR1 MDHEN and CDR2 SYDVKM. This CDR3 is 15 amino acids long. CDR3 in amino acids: CASSLAREGKDTQYF. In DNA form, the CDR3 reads TGTGCCAGCAGTTTAGCGCGGGAGGGCAAAGATACGCAGTATTTT.

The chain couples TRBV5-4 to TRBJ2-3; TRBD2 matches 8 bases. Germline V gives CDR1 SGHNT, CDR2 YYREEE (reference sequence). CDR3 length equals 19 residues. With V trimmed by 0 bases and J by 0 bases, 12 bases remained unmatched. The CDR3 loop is CASSLAGGGGRLSTDTQYF. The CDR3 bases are TGTGCCAGCAGCTTGGCCGGGGGCGGCGGGAGGCTTAGCACAGATACGCAGTATTTT.

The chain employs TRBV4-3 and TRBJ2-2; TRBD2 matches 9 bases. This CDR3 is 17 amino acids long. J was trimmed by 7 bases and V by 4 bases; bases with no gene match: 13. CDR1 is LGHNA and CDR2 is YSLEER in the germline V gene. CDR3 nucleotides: TGCGCCAGCAGCCGCGTCTTAGCGGGAGTAACGGGCGGGGAGCTGTTTTTT. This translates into CASSRVLAGVTGGELFF.

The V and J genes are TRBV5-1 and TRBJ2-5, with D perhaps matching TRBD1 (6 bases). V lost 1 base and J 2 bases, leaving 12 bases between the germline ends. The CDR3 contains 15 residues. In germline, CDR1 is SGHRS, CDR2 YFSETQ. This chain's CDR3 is CASSLWGQGQETQYF. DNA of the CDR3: TGCGCCAGCAGCTTGTGGGGGCAGGGGCAAGAGACCCAGTACTTC.

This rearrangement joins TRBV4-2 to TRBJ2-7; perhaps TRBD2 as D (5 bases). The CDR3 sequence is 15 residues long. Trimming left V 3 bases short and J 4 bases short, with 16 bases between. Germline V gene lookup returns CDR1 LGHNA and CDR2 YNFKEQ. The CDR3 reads CASSQRTGSKYEQYF. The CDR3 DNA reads TGTGCCAGCAGCCAGAGGACTGGCTCAAAGTACGAGCAGTACTTC.

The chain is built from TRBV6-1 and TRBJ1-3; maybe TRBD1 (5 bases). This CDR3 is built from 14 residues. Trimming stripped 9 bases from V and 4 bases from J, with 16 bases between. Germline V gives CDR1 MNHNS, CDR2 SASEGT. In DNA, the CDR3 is TGTGCCAGTTCGCCAATGGGGGGAGGAAACACCATATATTTT. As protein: CASSPMGGGNTIYF.

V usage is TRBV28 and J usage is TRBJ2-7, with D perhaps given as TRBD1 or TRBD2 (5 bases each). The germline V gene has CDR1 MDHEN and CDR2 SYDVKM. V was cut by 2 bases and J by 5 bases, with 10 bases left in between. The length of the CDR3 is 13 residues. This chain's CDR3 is CASSLPQGHEQYF. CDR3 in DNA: TGTGCCAGCAGTTTACCCCAGGGACACGAGCAGTACTTC.

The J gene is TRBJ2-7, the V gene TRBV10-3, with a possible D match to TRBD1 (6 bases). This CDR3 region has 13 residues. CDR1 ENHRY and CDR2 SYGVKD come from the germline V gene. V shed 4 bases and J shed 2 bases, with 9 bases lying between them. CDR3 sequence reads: CAISAGQPYEQYF. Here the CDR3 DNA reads TGTGCCATCAGTGCTGGACAGCCCTACGAGCAGTACTTC.

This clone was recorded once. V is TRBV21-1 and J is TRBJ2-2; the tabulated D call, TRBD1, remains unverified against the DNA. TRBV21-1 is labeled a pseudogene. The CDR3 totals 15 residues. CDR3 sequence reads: CASSIGDTNTGELFF. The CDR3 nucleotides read TGTGCCAGCAGCATCGGGGACACGAACACCGGGGAGCTGTTTTTT.

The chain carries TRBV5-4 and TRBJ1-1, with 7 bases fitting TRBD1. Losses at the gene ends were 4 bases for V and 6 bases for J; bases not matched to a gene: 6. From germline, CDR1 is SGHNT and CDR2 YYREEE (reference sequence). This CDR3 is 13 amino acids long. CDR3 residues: CASSTDREAEAFF. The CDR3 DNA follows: TGTGCCAGCAGCACTGACAGGGAAGCTGAAGCTTTCTTT. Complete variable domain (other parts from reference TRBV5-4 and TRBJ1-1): ETGVTQSPTHLIKTRGQQVTLRCSSQSGHNTVSWYQQALGQGPQFIFQYYREEENGRGNFPPRFSGLQFPNYSSELNVNALELDDSALYLCASSTDREAEAFFGQGTRLTVV.

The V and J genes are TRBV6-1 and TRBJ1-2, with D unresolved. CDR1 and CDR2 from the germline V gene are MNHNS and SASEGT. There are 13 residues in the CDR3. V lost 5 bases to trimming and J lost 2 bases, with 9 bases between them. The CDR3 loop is CASSHDGNYGYTF. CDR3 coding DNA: TGTGCCAGCAGTCATGACGGCAACTATGGCTACACCTTC.

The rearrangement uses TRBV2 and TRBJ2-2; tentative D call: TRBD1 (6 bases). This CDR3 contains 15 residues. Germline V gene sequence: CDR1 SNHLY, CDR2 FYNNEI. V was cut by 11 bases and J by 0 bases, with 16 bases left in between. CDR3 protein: CAVQIGQTNTGELFF. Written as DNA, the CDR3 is TGTGCCGTACAAATTGGACAGACGAACACCGGGGAGCTGTTTTTT.

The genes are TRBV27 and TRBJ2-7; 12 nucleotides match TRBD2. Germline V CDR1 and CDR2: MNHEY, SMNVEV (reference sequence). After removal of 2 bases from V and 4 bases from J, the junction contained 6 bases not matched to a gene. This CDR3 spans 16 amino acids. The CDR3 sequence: CASSLLAGGARYEQYF. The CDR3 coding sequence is TGTGCCAGCAGTTTACTAGCGGGAGGGGCTCGGTACGAGCAGTACTTC.

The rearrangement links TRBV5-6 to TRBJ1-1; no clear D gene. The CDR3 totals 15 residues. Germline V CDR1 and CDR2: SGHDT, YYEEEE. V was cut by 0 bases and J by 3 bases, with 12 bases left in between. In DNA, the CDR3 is TGTGCCAGCAGCTTGGTTTCGGGCGGGGACACTGAAGCTTTCTTT. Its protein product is CASSLVSGGDTEAFF.

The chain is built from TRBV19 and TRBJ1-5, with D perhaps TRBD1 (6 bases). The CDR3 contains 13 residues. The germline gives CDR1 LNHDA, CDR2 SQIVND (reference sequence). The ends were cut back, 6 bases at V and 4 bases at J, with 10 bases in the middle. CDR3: CASSQRGNQPQHF. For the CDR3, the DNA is TGTGCCAGTAGCCAAAGGGGGAATCAGCCCCAGCATTTT.

The CDR3 loop reads CASRLAGGPELFF. In DNA form, the CDR3 reads TGTGCCAGCCGACTAGCGGGAGGGCCGGAGCTGTTTTTT. The V gene is TRBV7-2, the J gene TRBJ2-2; 14 positions agree with TRBD2. Unmatched junction bases numbered 3, after V lost 8 bases and J lost 10 bases. This CDR3 region has 13 residues. Looked up from germline, CDR1 is SGHTA and CDR2 is FQGNSA.

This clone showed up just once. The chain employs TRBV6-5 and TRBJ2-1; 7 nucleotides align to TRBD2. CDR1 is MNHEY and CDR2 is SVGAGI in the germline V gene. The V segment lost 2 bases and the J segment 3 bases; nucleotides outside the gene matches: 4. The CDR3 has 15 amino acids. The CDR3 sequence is CASSYDGRYYNEQFF. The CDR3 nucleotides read TGTGCCAGCAGTTACGACGGGAGGTACTACAATGAGCAGTTCTTC.

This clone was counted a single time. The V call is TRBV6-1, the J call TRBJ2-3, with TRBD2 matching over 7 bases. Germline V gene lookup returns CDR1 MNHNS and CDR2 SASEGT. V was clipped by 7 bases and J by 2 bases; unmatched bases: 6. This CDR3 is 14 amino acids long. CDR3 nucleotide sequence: TGTGCCAGCACCCCTGGGAGGGCCACAGATACGCAGTATTTT. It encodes CASTPGRATDTQYF.

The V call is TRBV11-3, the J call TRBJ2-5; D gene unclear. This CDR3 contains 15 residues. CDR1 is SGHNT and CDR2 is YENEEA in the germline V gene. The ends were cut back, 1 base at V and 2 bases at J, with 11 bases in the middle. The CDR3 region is CASSLGSRPQETQYF. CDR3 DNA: TGTGCCAGCAGCTTAGGGTCCAGACCACAAGAGACCCAGTACTTC.

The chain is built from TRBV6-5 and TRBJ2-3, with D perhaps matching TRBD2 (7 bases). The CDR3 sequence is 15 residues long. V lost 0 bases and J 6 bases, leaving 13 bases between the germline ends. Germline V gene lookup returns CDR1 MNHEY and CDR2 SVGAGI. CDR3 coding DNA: TGTGCCAGCAGTTACTCCCGGGGGGCGATTGATACGCAGTATTTT. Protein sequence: CASSYSRGAIDTQYF.

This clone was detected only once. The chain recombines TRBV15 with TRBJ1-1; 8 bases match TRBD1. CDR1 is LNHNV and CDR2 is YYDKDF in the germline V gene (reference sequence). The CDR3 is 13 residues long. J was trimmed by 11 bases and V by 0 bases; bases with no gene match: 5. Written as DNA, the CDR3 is TGTGCCACCAGCAGAGATCGACAGGGGTTGGCTTTCTTT. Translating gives CATSRDRQGLAFF.

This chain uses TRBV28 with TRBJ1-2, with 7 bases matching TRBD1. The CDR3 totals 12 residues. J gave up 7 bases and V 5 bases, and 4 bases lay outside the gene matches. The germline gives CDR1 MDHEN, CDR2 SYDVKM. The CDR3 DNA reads TGTGCCAGCAGTCAGACAGGGATTGGCTACACCTTC. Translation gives CASSQTGIGYTF.

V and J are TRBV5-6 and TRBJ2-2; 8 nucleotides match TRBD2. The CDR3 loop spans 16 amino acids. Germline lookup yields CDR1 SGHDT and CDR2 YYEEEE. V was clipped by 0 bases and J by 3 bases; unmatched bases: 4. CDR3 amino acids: CASSLDTSGYTGELFF. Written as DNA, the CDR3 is TGTGCCAGCAGCTTGGACACTAGCGGTTACACCGGGGAGCTGTTTTTT.

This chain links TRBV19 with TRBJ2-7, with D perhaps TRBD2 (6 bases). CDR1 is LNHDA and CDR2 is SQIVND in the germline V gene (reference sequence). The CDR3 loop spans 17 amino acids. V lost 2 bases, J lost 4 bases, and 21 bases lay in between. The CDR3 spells CASSINPPAAGPYEQYF. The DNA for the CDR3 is TGTGCCAGTAGTATAAACCCCCCCGCGGCGGGACCTTACGAGCAGTACTTC.

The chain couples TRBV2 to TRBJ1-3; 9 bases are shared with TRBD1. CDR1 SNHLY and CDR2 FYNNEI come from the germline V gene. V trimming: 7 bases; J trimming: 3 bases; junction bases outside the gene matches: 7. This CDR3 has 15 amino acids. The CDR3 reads CASTKTGGGGNTIYF. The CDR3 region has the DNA TGTGCCAGCACCAAGACAGGGGGTGGTGGAAACACCATATATTTT.

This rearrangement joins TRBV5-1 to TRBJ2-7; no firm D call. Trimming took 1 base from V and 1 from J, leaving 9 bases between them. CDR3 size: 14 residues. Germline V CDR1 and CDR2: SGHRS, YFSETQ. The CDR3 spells CASSLTSSSYEQYF. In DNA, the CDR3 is TGCGCCAGCAGCTTGACTTCGTCATCCTACGAGCAGTACTTC.

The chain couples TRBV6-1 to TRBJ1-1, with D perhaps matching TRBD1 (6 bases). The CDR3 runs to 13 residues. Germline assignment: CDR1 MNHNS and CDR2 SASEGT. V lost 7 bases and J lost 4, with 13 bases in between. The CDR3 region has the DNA TGTGCCAGCACACAGGGTCGAAGCACTGAAGCTTTCTTT. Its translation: CASTQGRSTEAFF.

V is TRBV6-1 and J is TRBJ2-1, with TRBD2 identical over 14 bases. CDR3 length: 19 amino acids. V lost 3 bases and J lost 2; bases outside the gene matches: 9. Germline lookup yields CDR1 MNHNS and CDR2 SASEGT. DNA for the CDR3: TGTGCCAGCAGTGACCAATGGGGACTAGCGGGAGAAACCTACAATGAGCAGTTCTTC. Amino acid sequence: CASSDQWGLAGETYNEQFF.

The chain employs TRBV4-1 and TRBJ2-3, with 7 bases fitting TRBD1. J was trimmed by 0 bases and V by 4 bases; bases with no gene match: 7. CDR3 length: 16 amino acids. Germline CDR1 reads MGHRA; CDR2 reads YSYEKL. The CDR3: CASSLRQGRSTDTQYF. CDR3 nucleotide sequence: TGCGCCAGCAGCCTGAGACAGGGACGAAGCACAGATACGCAGTATTTT.

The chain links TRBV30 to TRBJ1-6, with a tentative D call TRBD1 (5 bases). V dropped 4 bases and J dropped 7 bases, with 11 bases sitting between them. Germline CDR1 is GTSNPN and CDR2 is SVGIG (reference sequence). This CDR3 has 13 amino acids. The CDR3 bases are TGTGCCTGGAACGTCGGGGGAAATTCACCCCTCCACTTT. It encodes CAWNVGGNSPLHF.

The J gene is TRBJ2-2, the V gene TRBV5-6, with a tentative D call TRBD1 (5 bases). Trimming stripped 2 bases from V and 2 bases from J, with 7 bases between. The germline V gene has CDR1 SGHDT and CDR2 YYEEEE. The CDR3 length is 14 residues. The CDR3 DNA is TGTGCCAGCAGCTTTGGACATAACACCGGGGAGCTGTTTTTT. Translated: CASSFGHNTGELFF.